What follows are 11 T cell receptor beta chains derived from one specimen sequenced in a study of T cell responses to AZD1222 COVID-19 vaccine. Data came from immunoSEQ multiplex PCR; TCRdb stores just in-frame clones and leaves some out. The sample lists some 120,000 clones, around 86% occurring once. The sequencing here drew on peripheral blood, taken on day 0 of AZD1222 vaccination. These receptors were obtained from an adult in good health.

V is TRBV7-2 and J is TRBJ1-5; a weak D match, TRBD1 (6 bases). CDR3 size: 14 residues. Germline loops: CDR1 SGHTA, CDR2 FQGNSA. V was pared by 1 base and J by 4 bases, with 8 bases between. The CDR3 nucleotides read TGTGCCAGCAGCTTAGGTGGACAGAATCAGCCCCAGCATTTT. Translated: CASSLGGQNQPQHF. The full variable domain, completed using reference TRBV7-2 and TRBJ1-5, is GAGVSQSPSNKVTEKGKDVELRCDPISGHTALYWYRQSLGQGLEFLIYFQGNSAPDKSGLPSDRFSAERTGGSVSTLTIQRTQQEDSAVYLCASSLGGQNQPQHFGDGTRLSIL.

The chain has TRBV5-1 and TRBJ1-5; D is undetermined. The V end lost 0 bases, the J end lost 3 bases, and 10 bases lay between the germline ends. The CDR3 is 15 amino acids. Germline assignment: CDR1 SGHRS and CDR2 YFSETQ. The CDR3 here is CASSLDGVSNQPQHF. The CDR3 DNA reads TGCGCCAGCAGCTTGGACGGGGTCTCCAATCAGCCCCAGCATTTT.

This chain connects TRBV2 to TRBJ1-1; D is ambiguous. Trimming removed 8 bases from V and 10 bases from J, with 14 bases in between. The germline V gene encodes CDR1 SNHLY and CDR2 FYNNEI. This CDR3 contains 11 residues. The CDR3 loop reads CASVGGRGAFF. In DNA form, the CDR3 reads TGTGCCAGCGTGGGAGGCCGCGGAGCTTTCTTT.

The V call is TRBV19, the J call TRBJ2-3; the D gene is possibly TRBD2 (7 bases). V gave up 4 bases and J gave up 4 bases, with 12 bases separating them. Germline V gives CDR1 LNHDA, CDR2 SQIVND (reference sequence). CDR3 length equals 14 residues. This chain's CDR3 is CASSKGGPSDTQYF. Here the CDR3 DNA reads TGTGCCAGTAGTAAGGGGGGGCCCTCAGATACGCAGTATTTT.

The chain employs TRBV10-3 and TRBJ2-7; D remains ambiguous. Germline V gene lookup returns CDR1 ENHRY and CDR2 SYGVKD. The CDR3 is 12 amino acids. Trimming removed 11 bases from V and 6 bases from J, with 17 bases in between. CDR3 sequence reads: CAVADVHAEQYF. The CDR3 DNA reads TGTGCCGTCGCGGACGTGCATGCCGAGCAGTACTTC.

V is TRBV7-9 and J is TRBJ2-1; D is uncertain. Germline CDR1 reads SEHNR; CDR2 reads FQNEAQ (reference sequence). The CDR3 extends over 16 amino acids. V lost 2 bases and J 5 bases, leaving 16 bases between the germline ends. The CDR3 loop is CASSLPGGRGNNEQFF. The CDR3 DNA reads TGTGCCAGCAGCTTACCGGGCGGTCGCGGAAACAATGAGCAGTTCTTC. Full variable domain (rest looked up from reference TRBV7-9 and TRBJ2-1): DTGVSQNPRHKITKRGQNVTFRCDPISEHNRLYWYRQTLGQGPEFLTYFQNEAQLEKSRLLSDRFSAERPKGSFSTLEIQRTEQGDSAMYLCASSLPGGRGNNEQFFGPGTRLTVL.

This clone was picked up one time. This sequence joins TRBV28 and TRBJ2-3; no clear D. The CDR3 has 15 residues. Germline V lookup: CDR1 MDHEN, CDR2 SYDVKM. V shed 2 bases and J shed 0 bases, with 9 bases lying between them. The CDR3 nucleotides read TGTGCCAGCAGTTTAAGGCAGGCTAGCACAGATACGCAGTATTTT. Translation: CASSLRQASTDTQYF.

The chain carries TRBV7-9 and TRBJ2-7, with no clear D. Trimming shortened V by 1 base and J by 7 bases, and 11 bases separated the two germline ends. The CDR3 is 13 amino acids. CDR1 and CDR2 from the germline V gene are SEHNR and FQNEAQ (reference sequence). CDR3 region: CASSLESAREQYF. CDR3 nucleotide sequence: TGTGCCAGCAGCTTAGAATCAGCGCGGGAGCAGTACTTC.

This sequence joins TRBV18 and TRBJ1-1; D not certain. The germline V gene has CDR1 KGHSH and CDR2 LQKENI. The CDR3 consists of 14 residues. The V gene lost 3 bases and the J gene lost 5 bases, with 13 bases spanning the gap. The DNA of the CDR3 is TGTGCCAGCTCACCGCGCGGCCCGGGAACTGAAGCTTTCTTT. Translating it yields CASSPRGPGTEAFF.

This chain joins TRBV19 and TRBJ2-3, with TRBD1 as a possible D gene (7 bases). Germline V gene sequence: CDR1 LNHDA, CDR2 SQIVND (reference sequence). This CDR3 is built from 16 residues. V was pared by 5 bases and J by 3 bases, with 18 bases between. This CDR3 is CASSPGVGTETDTQYF. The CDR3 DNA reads TGTGCCAGTAGTCCGGGGGTGGGGACAGAAACAGATACGCAGTATTTT.

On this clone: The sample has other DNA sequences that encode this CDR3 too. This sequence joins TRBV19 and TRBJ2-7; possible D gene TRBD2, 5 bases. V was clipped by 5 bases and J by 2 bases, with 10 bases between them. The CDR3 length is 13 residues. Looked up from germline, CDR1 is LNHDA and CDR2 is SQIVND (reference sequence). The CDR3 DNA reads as TGTGCCAGTAGTTCGACCGGGACCTACGAGCAGTACTTC. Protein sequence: CASSSTGTYEQYF.